A single sample is the source of the 31 T cell receptor beta chains below, sequenced in a study of low-dose radiotherapy and immunotherapy resistance in tumors. Time point of the sample: after trial treatment. Stated treatment: LDRT plus nivolumab, ipilimumab, low-dose cyclophosphamide and aspirin (RACIN trial). Covering alpha and beta chains, TRAV- and TRBV-specific primers were used for the first-strand cDNA. TCR amplification used 20 PCR cycles, a constant-region primer and a V-primer adapter. MiXCR, applied by TCRdb to the reads, yields one record per CDR3 protein. The sample contains around 100,000 distinct CDR3 sequences, roughly 20% of which appear only once. The sequencing used PBMCs, collected after low-dose radiotherapy plus immunotherapy. The origin of the receptors is a male donor with prostate cancer.

This clonotype was found many times. The V and J genes are TRBV5-1 and TRBJ1-4; 9 bases fit TRBD1. The CDR3 runs to 15 residues. The germline V gene encodes CDR1 SGHRS and CDR2 YFSETQ. With 0 bases clipped from V and 8 bases from J, the junction kept 5 bases outside the gene matches. CDR3 DNA: TGCGCCAGCAGCTTGGAACAGGGGGCACAAGAAAAACTGTTTTTT. Translated: CASSLEQGAQEKLFF.

This clonotype has ten or more counts. Because the CDR3 is missing its conserved closing phenylalanine or tryptophan, this is likely a read error. The limits of the CDR3 on the DNA are not certain, so only TCRdb's listed CDR3 is given. The chain recombines TRBV20-1 with TRBJ2-1; the listed D gene, TRBD2, was not tested against the DNA. A total of 12 residues make up the CDR3, ends included. Germline V gene data show CDR1 as DFQATT and CDR2 as SNEGSKA (reference sequence). This CDR3 reads CSARGGLAGHAV.

This clonotype was counted many times. The V gene is TRBV6-1, the J gene TRBJ2-3, with no clear D. The CDR3 runs to 15 residues. Trimming pared 0 bases from V and 5 bases from J, leaving 12 bases between. CDR1 and CDR2 (germline): MNHNS, SASEGT. The CDR3 DNA follows: TGTGCCAGCAGTGAAGCCCTTAGGACGTTAGATACGCAGTATTTT. It is translated as CASSEALRTLDTQYF.

With respect to this clonotype: A far larger clone is one nucleotide away, so this likely arose from a read error. The J gene is TRBJ2-3, the V gene TRBV6-8; D is possibly TRBD1 (6 bases). The CDR3 length is 15 residues. In germline, CDR1 is MNHGY, CDR2 SAAAGT. V gave up 4 bases and J gave up 4 bases, with 15 bases separating them. The CDR3 spells CASSSKRGTPDTQYF. CDR3 nucleotide sequence: TGTGCCAGCAGTTCTAAGAGGGGGACCCCAGATACGCAGTATTTT.

The table lists this clonotype with a few counts. The chain has TRBV15 and TRBJ1-2; D is unresolved. Trimming took 0 bases from V and 6 from J, leaving 8 bases between them. Germline V gene data show CDR1 as LNHNV and CDR2 as YYDKDF (reference sequence). The length of the CDR3 is 13 residues. The CDR3 bases are TGTGCCACCAGCAGAGAACGGGCGAATGGCTACACCTTC. It yields the protein CATSRERANGYTF.

This clonotype has at least ten counts. The chain carries TRBV20-1 and TRBJ2-7; 12 bases agree with TRBD2. Germline lookup yields CDR1 DFQATT and CDR2 SNEGSKA (reference sequence). The CDR3 has 12 amino acids. CDR3 in DNA: TGCTCCGGACTAGCGGGGCCCTACGAGCAGTACTTC. Translated: CSGLAGPYEQYF.

The genes are TRBV6-2 or TRBV6-3 and TRBJ2-5; 10 nucleotides line up with TRBD1. The CDR3 loop spans 15 amino acids. Germline V CDR1 and CDR2: MNHEY, SVGEGT. The CDR3 protein is CITRLGTGAGETQYF. The CDR3 DNA is TGTATCACCCGCCTGGGGACAGGGGCGGGGGAGACCCAGTACTTC.

This clonotype came up many times. V and J are TRBV5-1 and TRBJ1-3, with unresolved D. The V end lost 0 bases, the J end lost 0 bases, and 7 bases lay between the germline ends. The germline V gene encodes CDR1 SGHRS and CDR2 YFSETQ. CDR3 length equals 15 residues. CDR3 bases: TGCGCCAGCAGCTTGGTGGGTACCTCTGGAAACACCATATATTTT. Its protein product is CASSLVGTSGNTIYF.

Concerning this clonotype itself: This is likely an artifact of a read error, given a far larger clone one base away. The chain links TRBV5-8 to TRBJ2-7; a weak D match, TRBD2 (6 bases). This CDR3 has 15 amino acids. Trimming shortened V by 0 bases and J by 7 bases, and 17 bases separated the two germline ends. The germline CDR1 and CDR2 sequences are SGHTS and YDEGEE. In DNA, the CDR3 is TGTGCCAGCAGCTTGGCCGGGGGTCCATACAATGAGCAGTACTTC. Translation: CASSLAGGPYNEQYF.

This clonotype has a count of ten or more. V and J are TRBV5-6 and TRBJ1-6; tentative D call: TRBD1 (6 bases). The germline gives CDR1 SGHDT, CDR2 YYEEEE. CDR3 length: 14 amino acids. V lost 1 base and J lost 9, with 11 bases in between. The CDR3 sequence is CASSLRGRGSPLHF. In DNA, the CDR3 is TGTGCCAGCAGCTTGAGAGGCAGGGGTTCACCCCTCCACTTT.

The rearrangement joins TRBV3-1 to TRBJ1-2; D is uncertain. The CDR3 contains 13 residues. Germline loops: CDR1 LGHDT, CDR2 YNNKEL (reference sequence). V lost 2 bases and J 2 bases, leaving 6 bases between the germline ends. In nucleotides, the CDR3 is TGTGCCAGCAGCCAAAGGGAGAACTATGGCTACACCTTC. This codes for CASSQRENYGYTF.

Here the CDR3 reads CASSPPSAGAVGELFF. The CDR3 DNA follows: TGTGCCAGCTCACCACCGAGCGCGGGAGCGGTCGGGGAGCTGTTTTTT. The V and J genes are TRBV18 and TRBJ2-2, with TRBD2 matching 7 bases. Germline V gene sequence: CDR1 KGHSH, CDR2 LQKENI. CDR3 length: 16 residues. The ends lost 0 bases at V and 7 bases at J; junction bases unmatched: 8.

The chain couples TRBV27 to TRBJ2-7; D remains unclear. This CDR3 region has 14 residues. V was cut by 10 bases and J by 3 bases, with 19 bases left in between. Looked up from germline, CDR1 is MNHEY and CDR2 is SMNVEV (reference sequence). The DNA of the CDR3 is TGTGCCACCAACTCATATAAGGGCGGCTACGAGCAGTACTTC. Translation gives CATNSYKGGYEQYF.

This clonotype was recorded at least ten times. This chain uses TRBV6-6 with TRBJ1-2; D unresolved. This CDR3 is built from 12 residues. The germline V gene has CDR1 MNHNY and CDR2 SVGAGI (reference sequence). Trimming left V 6 bases short and J 8 bases short, with 13 bases between. CDR3 DNA: TGTGCCAGCAGCCCCAGTGCACGAGGCTACACCTTC. The encoded protein is CASSPSARGYTF.

This clonotype was observed many times. CDR3 residues: CASSPSPNNEQFF. The CDR3 DNA sequence: TGTGCCAGCTCACCCAGCCCTAACAATGAGCAGTTCTTC. The gene calls are TRBV18 and TRBJ2-1; D is ambiguous. The CDR3 contains 13 residues. V was cut by 3 bases and J by 5 bases, with 8 bases left in between. Germline lookup yields CDR1 KGHSH and CDR2 LQKENI.

This clonotype was detected ten times or more. The chain combines TRBV5-1 with TRBJ1-4; 7 positions agree with TRBD1. The CDR3 runs 19 residues. Germline CDR1 reads SGHRS; CDR2 reads YFSETQ. The ends lost 4 bases at V and 5 bases at J; junction bases unmatched: 20. CDR3 residues: CASSPGSLNGQVTNEKLFF. Here the CDR3 DNA reads TGCGCCAGCAGCCCCGGATCCCTAAACGGACAGGTCACGAATGAAAAACTGTTTTTT.

Note on this clonotype: The junction differs from germline at one of its ends, possibly a read error. The chain links TRBV11-3 to TRBJ2-2; D tentatively reads TRBD1 or TRBD2 (6 bases each). CDR1 SGHNT and CDR2 YENEEA come from the germline V gene. CDR3 length equals 17 residues. The CDR3 loop reads CASSLYVGGDKDGELFF. The CDR3 coding sequence is TGCGCCAGCAGCCTATACGTTGGAGGGGACAAGGACGGGGAGCTGTTTTTT.

The table lists this clonotype with many counts. The chain combines TRBV20-1 with TRBJ2-2; 9 bases match TRBD1. The CDR3 has 14 residues. Per germline, CDR1 DFQATT and CDR2 SNEGSKA (reference sequence). J was trimmed by 3 bases and V by 1 base; bases with no gene match: 0. In DNA form, the CDR3 reads TGCAGTGCTAGAGGGACAGGGGACACCGGGGAGCTGTTTTTT. This gives the protein CSARGTGDTGELFF.

This clonotype appeared many times. The chain carries TRBV20-1 and TRBJ2-1; D perhaps matches TRBD1 (5 bases). The CDR3 consists of 14 residues. V lost 5 bases to trimming and J lost 9 bases, with 20 bases between them. Per germline, CDR1 DFQATT and CDR2 SNEGSKA (reference sequence). CDR3 region: CSAALGLLHGEQFF. CDR3 sequence (DNA): TGCAGTGCTGCCCTGGGGCTCCTACACGGTGAGCAGTTCTTC.

There are many counts of this clonotype. J is TRBJ2-1 and V is TRBV6-2 or TRBV6-3, with 7 bases matching TRBD2. CDR1 and CDR2 (germline): MNHEY, SVGEGT. CDR3 length equals 16 residues. Germline trimming cut 8 bases from V and 0 bases from J; bases unmatched to any gene: 10. CDR3 DNA: TGTGCCAGCCCACCCGAGAGCGGGGACTCCTACAATGAGCAGTTCTTC. It encodes CASPPESGDSYNEQFF.

This clonotype was seen many times. The chain carries TRBV7-9 and TRBJ1-5, with D perhaps TRBD1 (5 bases). This CDR3 is built from 17 residues. Trimming took 1 base from V and 6 from J, leaving 19 bases between them. CDR1 and CDR2 from the germline V gene are SEHNR and FQNEAQ (reference sequence). CDR3 residues: CASSLGRDSRARQPQHF. For the CDR3, the DNA is TGTGCCAGCAGCTTAGGGAGGGATAGCAGGGCACGTCAGCCCCAGCATTTT.

This clonotype was found many times. V is TRBV5-6 and J is TRBJ2-7; D is ambiguous. CDR3 size: 14 residues. V lost 0 bases to trimming and J lost 3 bases, with 10 bases between them. Germline V lookup: CDR1 SGHDT, CDR2 YYEEEE. This chain's CDR3 is CASSLVGSFYEQYF. The DNA of the CDR3 is TGTGCCAGCAGCTTGGTCGGCAGTTTCTACGAGCAGTACTTC.

The V gene is TRBV29-1, the J gene TRBJ2-5; either TRBD1 or TRBD2 may fit D (6 bases each). The germline V and J ends were trimmed by 2 bases and 5 bases, with 12 bases remaining between them. Germline V CDR1 and CDR2: SQVTM, ANQGSEA. This CDR3 region has 13 residues. CDR3: CSVEKWRGETQYF. Here the CDR3 DNA reads TGCAGCGTTGAAAAGTGGAGGGGGGAGACCCAGTACTTC. Together with reference TRBV29-1 and TRBJ2-5, the CDR3 gives the full variable domain: SAVISQKPSRDICQRGTSLTIQCQVDSQVTMMFWYRQQPGQSLTLIATANQGSEATYESGFVIDKFPISRPNLTFSTLTVSNMSPEDSSIYLCSVEKWRGETQYFGPGTRLLVL.

V is TRBV9 and J is TRBJ1-1; tentatively, D is TRBD1 (6 bases). The CDR3 covers 14 residues. In germline, CDR1 is SGDLS, CDR2 YYNGEE. V gave up 0 bases and J gave up 5 bases, with 11 bases separating them. The CDR3 bases are TGTGCCAGCAGCGTAGCAGGGGCTGGGACTGAAGCTTTCTTT. As protein: CASSVAGAGTEAFF.

This clonotype showed up just a few times. The V and J genes are TRBV11-2 and TRBJ1-1, with 7 bases aligning to TRBD1. Germline assignment: CDR1 SGHAT and CDR2 FQNNGV. The CDR3 totals 15 residues. V dropped 3 bases and J dropped 4; count of bases not matched to a gene: 8. The CDR3, as DNA: TGTGCCAGCAGCTTTACAGGGGCGGGTGGCACTGAAGCTTTCTTT. Its translation is CASSFTGAGGTEAFF. Variable domain in full (rest from reference TRBV11-2 and TRBJ1-1): EAGVAQSPRYKIIEKRQSVAFWCNPISGHATLYWYQQILGQGPKLLIQFQNNGVVDDSQLPKDRFSAERLKGVDSTLKIQPAKLEDSAVYLCASSFTGAGGTEAFFGQGTRLTVV.

This clonotype has at least ten counts. The chain uses TRBV6-2 or TRBV6-3 and TRBJ1-3; no reliable D call. CDR3 length: 15 residues. Trimming removed 0 bases from V and 2 bases from J, with 8 bases in between. The germline CDR1 and CDR2 sequences are MNHEY and SVGEGT. CDR3 nucleotide sequence: TGTGCCAGCAGTTACTCCAGGTTCGCTGGAAACACCATATATTTT. This translates into CASSYSRFAGNTIYF.

This clonotype was counted many times. This chain uses TRBV30 with TRBJ1-2, with 7 bases lining up with TRBD1. From germline, CDR1 is GTSNPN and CDR2 SVGIG (reference sequence). Unmatched junction bases numbered 3, after V lost 0 bases and J lost 5 bases. The CDR3 is made up of 13 amino acids. CDR3 DNA: TGTGCCTGGAGTGTACGGACAGGATATGGCTACACCTTC. This sequence encodes CAWSVRTGYGYTF.

This clonotype was seen many times. This sequence joins TRBV10-3 and TRBJ2-5; 11 nucleotides agree with TRBD2. Germline V CDR1 and CDR2: ENHRY, SYGVKD. The CDR3 extends over 18 amino acids. The J segment lost 5 bases and the V segment lost 6 bases, leaving 17 bases of the junction unmatched. The CDR3 DNA follows: TGTGCCATCAGCCGCCAGACTAGCGGGGAACTTTCTGGGGAGACCCAGTACTTC. Translating gives CAISRQTSGELSGETQYF.

The table lists this clonotype with many counts. The rearrangement joins TRBV5-1 to TRBJ2-1; D unclear. Germline assignment: CDR1 SGHRS and CDR2 YFSETQ. The CDR3 covers 15 residues. Trimming shortened V by 0 bases and J by 1 base, and 8 bases separated the two germline ends. This CDR3 is CASSLAGTSYNEQFF. The CDR3 DNA is TGCGCCAGCAGCTTGGCTGGTACGTCCTACAATGAGCAGTTCTTC.

This clonotype appeared many times. The chain couples TRBV5-1 to TRBJ2-2; D ambiguous. The CDR3 runs 17 residues. Trimming took off 2 bases at V and 4 bases at J, with 18 bases between the two ends. CDR1 and CDR2 from the germline V gene are SGHRS and YFSETQ. CDR3 sequence (DNA): TGCGCCAGCAGCTTAGCCCTACAAGGCGCTGCCACCGGGGAGCTGTTTTTT. Residues: CASSLALQGAATGELFF. The full variable domain, with the rest looked up from reference TRBV5-1 and TRBJ2-2, is KAGVTQTPRYLIKTRGQQVTLSCSPISGHRSVSWYQQTPGQGLQFLFEYFSETQRNKGNFPGRFSGRQFSNSRSEMNVSTLELGDSALYLCASSLALQGAATGELFFGEGSRLTVL.

Many counts were recorded for this clonotype. The chain links TRBV2 to TRBJ1-1; D remains unclear. Germline values: CDR1 SNHLY, CDR2 FYNNEI. Trimming shortened V by 8 bases and J by 1 base, and 5 bases separated the two germline ends. The CDR3 extends over 11 amino acids. The CDR3 loop is CASSQNTEAFF. The CDR3 DNA follows: TGTGCCAGCTCCCAGAACACTGAAGCTTTCTTT.